These T cell receptor beta chains were read from a single sample in a study of control samples from healthy donors and cancer patients. Only in-frame clones appear in the TCRdb table, and some are missing; sequencing was by immunoSEQ multiplex PCR. Of under 70,000 clones listed, roughly 95% are singletons. Specimen: blood. The source is a woman under 30 in good health. Each CDR3 is given with its conserved first and last residue. The order of the fields is CDR3 length, D gene, J gene, V gene, clone size, CDR3 protein, CDR3 DNA. D genes are given only for firm matches. Clone size, where shown, is once, few, many, or a class for clones that have expanded.

CDR3 length: 17
D gene: NA
J gene: TRBJ1-4
V gene: TRBV10-3
clone size: NA
CDR3 protein: CAISGIQTGLGDEKLFF
CDR3 DNA: TGTGCCATCAGTGGCATCCAAACAGGGCTGGGAGATGAAAAACTGTTTTTT

CDR3 length: 16
D gene: TRBD1
J gene: TRBJ1-6
V gene: TRBV27
clone size: NA
CDR3 protein: CASSLSYRGRSSPLHF
CDR3 DNA: TGTGCCAGCAGTTTATCGTACAGGGGGCGGAGTTCACCCCTCCACTTT

CDR3 length: 12
D gene: NA
J gene: TRBJ2-1
V gene: TRBV19
clone size: once
CDR3 protein: CASTQGSNEQFF
CDR3 DNA: TGTGCCAGTACCCAGGGAAGTAATGAGCAGTTCTTC

CDR3 length: 13
D gene: NA
J gene: TRBJ2-1
V gene: TRBV5-1
clone size: NA
CDR3 protein: CASSYGKINEQFF
CDR3 DNA: TGCGCCAGCAGCTACGGAAAAATCAATGAGCAGTTCTTC

CDR3 length: 12
D gene: NA
J gene: TRBJ2-1
V gene: TRBV7-8
clone size: NA
CDR3 protein: CASSLPGSEQFF
CDR3 DNA: TGTGCCAGCAGCTTACCGGGGTCTGAGCAGTTCTTC

CDR3 length: 16
D gene: NA
J gene: TRBJ2-3
V gene: TRBV7-8
clone size: NA
CDR3 protein: CASSLAVGLSTDTQYF
CDR3 DNA: TGTGCCAGCAGCTTAGCTGTAGGGCTAAGCACAGATACGCAGTATTTT

CDR3 length: 14
D gene: NA
J gene: TRBJ1-1
V gene: TRBV4-1
clone size: NA
CDR3 protein: CASSRLTANTEAFF
CDR3 DNA: TGCGCCAGCAGCCGGTTGACAGCGAACACTGAAGCTTTCTTT

CDR3 length: 15
D gene: NA
J gene: TRBJ2-7
V gene: TRBV21-1
clone size: NA
CDR3 protein: CASSKGGTVAYEQYF
CDR3 DNA: TGTGCCAGCAGCAAAGGAGGGACAGTAGCCTACGAGCAGTACTTC

CDR3 length: 15
D gene: NA
J gene: TRBJ2-1
V gene: TRBV4-1
clone size: NA
CDR3 protein: CASSQDPLVVNEQFF
CDR3 DNA: TGCGCCAGCAGCCAAGACCCGTTGGTAGTAAATGAGCAGTTCTTC

CDR3 length: 15
D gene: TRBD2
J gene: TRBJ2-1
V gene: TRBV2
clone size: NA
CDR3 protein: CASSPLAGGVNEQFF
CDR3 DNA: TGTGCCAGCAGCCCTCTAGCGGGGGGCGTCAATGAGCAGTTCTTC

CDR3 length: 14
D gene: NA
J gene: TRBJ1-2
V gene: TRBV5-1
clone size: NA
CDR3 protein: CASSPDRPNYGYTF
CDR3 DNA: TGCGCCAGCAGCCCGGACCGACCTAACTATGGCTACACCTTC

CDR3 length: 17
D gene: TRBD1
J gene: TRBJ2-3
V gene: TRBV19
clone size: NA
CDR3 protein: CASSTDRGGLGTDTQYF
CDR3 DNA: TGTGCCAGTAGTACGGACAGGGGAGGGTTGGGCACAGATACGCAGTATTTT

CDR3 length: 16
D gene: TRBD1
J gene: TRBJ1-4
V gene: TRBV4-3
clone size: NA
CDR3 protein: CASSQDLAGGGEKLFF
CDR3 DNA: TGCGCCAGCAGCCAAGATCTGGCAGGGGGAGGTGAAAAACTGTTTTTT

CDR3 length: 17
D gene: TRBD1
J gene: TRBJ1-3
V gene: TRBV6-4
clone size: NA
CDR3 protein: CASSDSTRQGLGNTIYF
CDR3 DNA: TGTGCCAGCAGTGACTCAACTAGACAGGGTCTTGGAAACACCATATATTTT

CDR3 length: 14
D gene: NA
J gene: TRBJ1-6
V gene: TRBV6-1
clone size: NA
CDR3 protein: CASSESGVHRPLHF
CDR3 DNA: TGTGCCAGCAGTGAAAGCGGGGTTCACCGACCCCTCCACTTT

CDR3 length: 17
D gene: NA
J gene: TRBJ2-7
V gene: TRBV7-2
clone size: NA
CDR3 protein: CASSSPRVAGDMYEQYF
CDR3 DNA: TGTGCCAGCAGCTCCCCACGGGTGGCAGGGGATATGTACGAGCAGTACTTC

CDR3 length: 16
D gene: TRBD1
J gene: TRBJ1-6
V gene: TRBV28
clone size: NA
CDR3 protein: CASSSFVGQGDSPLHF
CDR3 DNA: TGTGCCAGCAGTTCATTCGTAGGACAGGGCGATTCACCCCTCCACTTT

CDR3 length: 14
D gene: NA
J gene: TRBJ1-2
V gene: TRBV19
clone size: NA
CDR3 protein: CASSIDRYNYGYTF
CDR3 DNA: TGTGCCAGTAGTATTGACAGGTATAACTATGGCTACACCTTC

CDR3 length: 14
D gene: TRBD1
J gene: TRBJ1-2
V gene: TRBV4-1
clone size: NA
CDR3 protein: CASSQGQGSYGYTF
CDR3 DNA: TGCGCCAGCAGCCAGGGACAGGGGAGCTATGGCTACACCTTC

CDR3 length: 14
D gene: TRBD1
J gene: TRBJ2-7
V gene: TRBV7-2
clone size: NA
CDR3 protein: CASSSGTGAYEQYF
CDR3 DNA: TGTGCCAGCAGCTCCGGGACAGGGGCTTACGAGCAGTACTTC

CDR3 length: 14
D gene: NA
J gene: TRBJ1-1
V gene: TRBV29-1
clone size: NA
CDR3 protein: CSARGAPGGTEAFF
CDR3 DNA: TGCAGCGCCCGAGGGGCTCCGGGGGGCACTGAAGCTTTCTTT

CDR3 length: 15
D gene: NA
J gene: TRBJ1-1
V gene: TRBV10-3
clone size: NA
CDR3 protein: CAISDRGGSGTEAFF
CDR3 DNA: TGTGCCATCAGTGACAGGGGAGGGTCGGGCACTGAAGCTTTCTTT

CDR3 length: 13
D gene: NA
J gene: TRBJ1-1
V gene: TRBV15
clone size: NA
CDR3 protein: CATSHRRDTEAFF
CDR3 DNA: TGTGCCACCAGCCATCGGAGGGACACTGAAGCTTTCTTT

CDR3 length: 13
D gene: NA
J gene: TRBJ1-2
V gene: TRBV4-1
clone size: NA
CDR3 protein: CASSQDGPLANTF
CDR3 DNA: TGCGCCAGCAGCCAAGATGGCCCCCTAGCGAACACCTTC